Below are 3 T cell receptor beta chains sequenced from a single sample in a study of blood T cell repertoires in COVID-19. Some clones are missing from TCRdb's copy, which holds only in-frame ones; the method was immunoSEQ multiplex PCR. The sample records more than 150,000 clones, 86% being singletons. The source material was peripheral blood. These receptors originate from a man aged 55-75 years with acute or convalescent COVID-19.

The V and J genes are TRBV10-2 and TRBJ1-3, with 7 positions matching TRBD1. CDR1 and CDR2 from the germline V gene are WSHSY and SAAADI. V dropped 6 bases and J dropped 0; count of bases not matched to a gene: 11. This CDR3 region has 17 residues. The DNA for the CDR3 is TGCGCCAGCAGCGGGATTGACAGGGCCTTCTCTGGAAACACCATATATTTT. Protein product: CASSGIDRAFSGNTIYF.

The chain carries TRBV15 and TRBJ1-6; TRBD1 aligns across 9 bases. The CDR3 is 15 residues long. V shed 2 bases, J shed 7 bases, and the junction held 3 bases outside the gene matches. The germline CDR1 and CDR2 sequences are LNHNV and YYDKDF (reference sequence). The CDR3 reads CATSRNDRGNSPLHF. For the CDR3, the DNA is TGTGCCACCAGCAGAAACGACAGGGGGAATTCACCCCTCCACTTT.

The chain uses TRBV28 and TRBJ2-7; D is possibly TRBD2 (5 bases). This CDR3 has 15 amino acids. Germline CDR1 reads MDHEN; CDR2 reads SYDVKM. Trimming took off 6 bases at V and 3 bases at J, with 18 bases between the two ends. CDR3: CASSLQTRGHYEQYF. The CDR3, as DNA: TGTGCCAGCAGCCTTCAAACCCGGGGTCACTACGAGCAGTACTTC.